This T cell receptor beta chain was captured in a study of graft-versus-host responses after intestinal transplantation. Study-level information: Anti-thymocyte globulin induction, then tacrolimus and steroids for around 3 years, went to all recipients. Whole-study findings and limits: Graft-donor T cell macrochimerism in patients accompanied high graft-versus-host to host-versus-graft clonal ratios in allografts. Declining HvG levels early post-transplant were linked to peak circulating GvH clone levels.

On this clone itself: Its antigen is undetermined.

This table comes from immunoSEQ multiplex PCR, and its TCRdb copy is limited to in-frame clones, with some not included. The table records about 16,000 clones, over 90% of them present only once. The CDR3 sequence is 15 residues long. The V and J ends lost 2 bases and 3 bases respectively, with 11 bases between them. Germline CDR1 is MNHEY and CDR2 is SMNVEV (reference sequence). The material was PBMCs, obtained 23 days after intestinal transplant. The chain employs TRBV27 and TRBJ2-1; no definite D call. This TCR was sampled from a human patient who received an intestinal transplant, so some T cells may come from the graft donor. The CDR3 bases are TGTGCCAGCAGTTTAGGGCCAGACAACTACAATGAGCAGTTCTTC. This gives the protein CASSLGPDNYNEQFF.